The present entry profiles one T cell receptor (beta chain) with its context. Antigen unknown. This specimen belongs to a study of vaccination effects on CD4 cells after COVID-19. From germline, CDR1 is SGHDN and CDR2 FVKESK. The CDR3 runs to 15 residues. V was clipped by 6 bases and J by 1 base, with 15 bases between them. Sequencing was preceded by expansion of antigen-specific CD4+ T cells with viral peptide pools in the ViraFEST assay. The culture ran for 9 to 11 days, and then CD4+ T cells were isolated. This person caught SARS-CoV-2 sometime from March to December 2020, and PCR testing confirmed the infection. The protocol was immunoSEQ multiplex PCR, while the TCRdb copy is restricted to in-frame clones and leaves out a portion. This table has around 40,000 clones, about three quarters appearing once.

The chain uses TRBV14 and TRBJ1-1, with D tentatively TRBD1 (6 bases). The sample here was CD4+ T cells from PBMCs cultured with a peptide pool, taken before COVID-19 vaccination. This receptor was taken from a human donor who had a prior SARS-CoV-2 infection. CDR3 region: CASRPGDAWNTEAFF. The DNA for the CDR3 is TGTGCCAGCAGACCAGGGGATGCTTGGAACACTGAAGCTTTCTTT.